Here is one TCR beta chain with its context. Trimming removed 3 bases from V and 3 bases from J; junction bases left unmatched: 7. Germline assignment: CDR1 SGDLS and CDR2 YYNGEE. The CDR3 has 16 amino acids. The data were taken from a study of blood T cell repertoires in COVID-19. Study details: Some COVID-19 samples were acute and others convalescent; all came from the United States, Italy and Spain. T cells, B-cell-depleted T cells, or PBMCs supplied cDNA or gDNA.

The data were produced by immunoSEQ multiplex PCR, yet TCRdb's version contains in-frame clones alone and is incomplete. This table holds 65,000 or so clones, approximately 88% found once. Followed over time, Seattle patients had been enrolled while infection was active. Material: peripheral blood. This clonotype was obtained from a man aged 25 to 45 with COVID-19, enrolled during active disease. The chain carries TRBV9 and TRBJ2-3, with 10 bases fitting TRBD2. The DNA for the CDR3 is TGTGCCAGCAGCGCGACCGGGACTAGCGTGACAGATACGCAGTATTTT. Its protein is CASSATGTSVTDTQYF.